This T cell receptor beta chain was found in a study of T cell clonotyping in hematopoietic cell transplantation. This clone was recorded once. The sample's time point: recipient sample about 28 days before transplant, after cytoreduction. Measured with immunoSEQ multiplex PCR; TCRdb has only the in-frame clones, and not every one. Among fewer than 25,000 clones listed, about nine tenths were seen once. The TCR originated in a man between 18 and 29 years old with biphenotypic leukemia. Some clones in this sample may be carry-over from other donors' samples. This sample comprised peripheral blood mononuclear cells, obtained before stem cell transplant.

The DNA of the CDR3 is TGCGCCAGCAGCTCCAAGACAGGGGGCGGAACGGATACGCAGTATTTT. Its translation: CASSSKTGGGTDTQYF. The chain links TRBV5-1 to TRBJ2-3, with 10 bases fitting TRBD1. V dropped 3 bases and J dropped 6; count of bases not matched to a gene: 10. This CDR3 contains 16 residues. The V gene's germline CDR1 is SGHRS and CDR2 YFSETQ.